This T cell receptor beta chain was observed in a study of CD8 T cells in ankylosing spondylitis. Study results and limitations: Several highly homologous variants made up a TCR beta motif, and this motif appeared characteristic of ankylosing spondylitis blood. With a CD8+ phenotype, disease-linked clones were relatively rare in peripheral blood.

On this clonotype: Its antigen remains unidentified.

Quantitative 5'-RACE with molecular barcodes was used to make the TCR beta libraries. One entry per CDR3 protein results from TCRdb running MiXCR on the 5' RACE reads. Here the sample spans about 450,000 distinct CDR3 sequences, about 24% being singletons. This TCR came from a male donor with ankylosing spondylitis. Sequencing used blood, either unsorted or a sorted T cell fraction (not recorded which).

The CDR3 loop reads CSARGGLAGGSRTDTQYF. The CDR3 nucleotides read TGCAGTGCTAGAGGCGGACTAGCGGGAGGTTCGCGCACAGATACGCAGTATTTT. V usage is TRBV20-1 and J usage is TRBJ2-3; 14 nucleotides align to TRBD2. After removal of 1 base from V and 1 base from J, the junction contained 7 bases not matched to a gene. Germline CDR1 reads DFQATT; CDR2 reads SNEGSKA (reference sequence). The CDR3 spans 18 residues.